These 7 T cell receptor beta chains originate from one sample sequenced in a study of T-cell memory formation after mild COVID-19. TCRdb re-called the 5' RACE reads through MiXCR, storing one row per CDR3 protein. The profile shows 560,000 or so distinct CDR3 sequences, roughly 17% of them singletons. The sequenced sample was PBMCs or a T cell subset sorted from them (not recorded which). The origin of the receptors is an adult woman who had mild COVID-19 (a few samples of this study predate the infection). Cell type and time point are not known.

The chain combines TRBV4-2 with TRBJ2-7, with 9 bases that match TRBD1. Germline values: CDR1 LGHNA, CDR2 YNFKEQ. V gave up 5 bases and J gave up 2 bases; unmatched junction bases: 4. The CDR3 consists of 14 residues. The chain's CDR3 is CASSARTGAYEQYF. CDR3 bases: TGTGCCAGCAGCGCTCGGACAGGGGCCTACGAGCAGTACTTC.

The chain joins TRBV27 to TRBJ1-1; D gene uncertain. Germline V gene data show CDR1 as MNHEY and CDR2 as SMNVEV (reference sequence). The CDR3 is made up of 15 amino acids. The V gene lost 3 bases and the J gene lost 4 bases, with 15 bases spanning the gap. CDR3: CASSFGVRASTEAFF. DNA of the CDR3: TGTGCCAGCAGTTTCGGGGTGAGGGCGAGCACTGAAGCTTTCTTT.

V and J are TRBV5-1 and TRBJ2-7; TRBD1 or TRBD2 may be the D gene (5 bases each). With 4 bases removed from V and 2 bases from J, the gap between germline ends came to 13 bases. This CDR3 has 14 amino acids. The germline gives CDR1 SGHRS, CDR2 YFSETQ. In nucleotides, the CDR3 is TGCGCCAGCAGCCGACGGGACGGTCCCTACGAGCAGTACTTC. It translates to CASSRRDGPYEQYF.

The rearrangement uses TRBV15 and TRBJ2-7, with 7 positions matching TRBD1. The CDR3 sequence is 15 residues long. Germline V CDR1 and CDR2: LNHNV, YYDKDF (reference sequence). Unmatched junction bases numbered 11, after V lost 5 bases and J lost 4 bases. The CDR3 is CATSVTGTARYEQYF. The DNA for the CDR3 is TGTGCCACCAGCGTAACCGGGACAGCTCGTTACGAGCAGTACTTC.

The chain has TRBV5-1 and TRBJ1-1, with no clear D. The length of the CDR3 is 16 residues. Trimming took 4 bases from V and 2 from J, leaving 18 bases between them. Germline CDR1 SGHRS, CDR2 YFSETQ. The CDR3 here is CASSDYRAGLNTEAFF. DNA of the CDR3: TGCGCCAGCAGCGATTATAGGGCCGGACTCAACACTGAAGCTTTCTTT.

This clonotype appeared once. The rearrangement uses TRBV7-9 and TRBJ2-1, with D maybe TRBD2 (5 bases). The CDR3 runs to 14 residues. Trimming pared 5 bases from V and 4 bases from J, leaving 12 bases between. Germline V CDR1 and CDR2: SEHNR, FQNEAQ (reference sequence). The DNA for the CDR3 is TGTGCCAGCAGCGGCTCCCCGGGGTACAATGAGCAGTTCTTC. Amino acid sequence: CASSGSPGYNEQFF.

The CDR3 sequence is CASSSPFGRSTYNEQFF. CDR3 bases: TGTGCCAGCAGCTCCCCTTTCGGCAGGAGCACCTACAATGAGCAGTTCTTC. This sequence joins TRBV7-8 and TRBJ2-1; D not resolved. The ends were cut back, 4 bases at V and 2 bases at J, with 18 bases in the middle. Germline CDR1 SGHVS, CDR2 FQNEAQ. There are 17 residues in the CDR3.